This T cell receptor beta chain appears in the sequencing data of a study of human T cells and chemical hapten exposure. Whole-study results and caveats: Significantly more large CDR3 similarity clusters arose among expanded TCRs than among controls. DPC sensitization did not alter TCRs above 1 in 1000 frequency.

Unique molecular identifiers were linked by the library to individual cDNA molecules. One entry per CDR3 protein, called by TCRdb with MiXCR from the RACE reads. The data show 300,000 to 450,000 distinct CDR3 sequences, roughly 5% seen once. About this clonotype itself: The antigen remains undetermined.

The time point here: pre-sensitization, week 0. As for treatment: therapeutic diphenylcyclopropenone sensitization with weekly scalp DPC. Donors, patients with alopecia ranging from 18 to 70 years old and judged suitable for DPC, provided samples. Per the germline V gene, CDR1 is DFQATT and CDR2 is SNEGSKA (reference sequence). Trimming removed 3 bases at V and 0 bases at J, with 12 bases between. The CDR3 runs 14 residues. This specimen consisted of whole blood, obtained in connection with sensitization to the hapten diphenylcyclopropenone (DPC). This clonotype originated in a woman aged 45-65 years with alopecia areata. Some clones in this sample may be carry-over from other donors' samples. This chain connects TRBV20-1 to TRBJ2-7; no reliable D call. The CDR3 DNA is TGCAGTGCTAGTATGCAGACAAACTCCTACGAGCAGTACTTC. Protein sequence: CSASMQTNSYEQYF.